This passage covers 25 T cell receptor beta chains from one sample sequenced in a study of shared clonotypes between healthy human individuals. Produced via immunoSEQ multiplex PCR; TCRdb's table is partial and in-frame only. The sample carries 2 million to 2.5 million clones, under 97% recorded once. Sequencing used naive CD4+ T cells sorted from blood. The sample's subset: CD45RA+ positively selected. The receptors derive from a man in his late teens or twenties in good health.

This rearrangement joins TRBV19 to TRBJ2-7; TRBD1 matches 9 bases. This CDR3 is built from 17 residues. Germline assignment: CDR1 LNHDA and CDR2 SQIVND (reference sequence). The trim removed 5 bases at V and 0 bases at J, leaving 11 bases unmatched. Written as DNA, the CDR3 is TGTGCCAGTAGTTCACAGGGGGCTGCTGGAAGCTCCTACGAGCAGTACTTC. Residues: CASSSQGAAGSSYEQYF.

This clone showed up just once. This CDR3 is also generated by other DNA sequences in the sample. The rearrangement joins TRBV6-5 to TRBJ2-7, with D possibly being TRBD1 or TRBD2 (7 bases each). Trimming took 2 bases from V and 1 from J, leaving 12 bases between them. The CDR3 is 15 residues long. CDR1 and CDR2 from the germline V gene are MNHEY and SVGAGI. The chain's CDR3 is CASSYGQGGSYEQYF. The CDR3, as DNA: TGTGCCAGCAGTTACGGGCAGGGGGGGTCCTACGAGCAGTACTTC.

V gene TRBV30 combines with J gene TRBJ2-1; D remains unclear. V was trimmed by 0 bases and J by 6 bases, leaving 9 bases between them. Germline V gives CDR1 GTSNPN, CDR2 SVGIG (reference sequence). This CDR3 comprises 13 residues. The CDR3 bases are TGTGCCTGGAGTGTACAACGAGGCAATGAGCAGTTCTTC. It specifies CAWSVQRGNEQFF.

CDR3 bases: TGTGCCAGCAGTTACGATTGGGGCACCGGGGAGCTGTTTTTT. This gives the protein CASSYDWGTGELFF. The chain combines TRBV6-5 with TRBJ2-2; no firm D call. Germline V CDR1 and CDR2: MNHEY, SVGAGI. The CDR3 has 14 residues. V was clipped by 2 bases and J by 4 bases, with 8 bases between them.

V and J are TRBV7-2 and TRBJ2-5, with 8 bases fitting TRBD1. Per the germline V gene, CDR1 is SGHTA and CDR2 is FQGNSA. With 4 bases clipped from V and 1 base from J, the junction kept 8 bases outside the gene matches. The CDR3 is made up of 16 amino acids. This chain's CDR3 is CASSSAGTGVQETQYF. DNA of the CDR3: TGTGCCAGCAGCTCAGCCGGGACAGGCGTCCAAGAGACCCAGTACTTC.

V gene TRBV6-9 combines with J gene TRBJ1-3; D is perhaps TRBD1 (6 bases). CDR1 and CDR2 from the germline V gene are MNHGY and SVAAGI. Trimming shortened V by 5 bases and J by 4 bases, and 15 bases separated the two germline ends. The CDR3 contains 15 residues. DNA for the CDR3: TGTGCCAGCAGTGCCCGGGGGGGCCCAGGAAACACCATATATTTT. It encodes CASSARGGPGNTIYF.

The chain is built from TRBV27 and TRBJ1-5; possible D gene TRBD1, 5 bases. CDR1 is MNHEY and CDR2 is SMNVEV in the germline V gene (reference sequence). V was pared by 2 bases and J by 2 bases, with 13 bases between. The CDR3 has 16 amino acids. CDR3 protein: CASSLTGPSRNQPQHF. The CDR3 nucleotides are TGTGCCAGCAGTTTAACGGGGCCATCGCGCAATCAGCCCCAGCATTTT.

This sequence joins TRBV7-9 and TRBJ2-7; TRBD1 aligns across 8 bases. Germline V gene data show CDR1 as SEHNR and CDR2 as FQNEAQ (reference sequence). The junction had 5 bases not matched to a gene; V was cut back by 4 bases and J by 3 bases. The CDR3 totals 14 residues. For the CDR3, the DNA is TGTGCCAGCAGCTCCGGGACAGGACTCTACGAGCAGTACTTC. Encoded protein: CASSSGTGLYEQYF. The variable domain in full, with the rest retrieved from reference TRBV7-9 and TRBJ2-7, is DTGVSQNPRHKITKRGQNVTFRCDPISEHNRLYWYRQTLGQGPEFLTYFQNEAQLEKSRLLSDRFSAERPKGSFSTLEIQRTEQGDSAMYLCASSSGTGLYEQYFGPGTRLTVT.

This chain links TRBV2 with TRBJ1-3; D is perhaps TRBD1 (5 bases). Trimming took off 6 bases at V and 1 base at J, with 16 bases between the two ends. The CDR3 has 16 residues. Germline V gives CDR1 SNHLY, CDR2 FYNNEI. The CDR3 sequence is CASRVQEELSGNTIYF. The CDR3 nucleotides read TGTGCCAGCAGAGTACAGGAGGAACTTTCTGGAAACACCATATATTTT.

The V call is TRBV7-2, the J call TRBJ1-1; 7 bases agree with TRBD1. The CDR3 loop spans 13 amino acids. Germline V gives CDR1 SGHTA, CDR2 FQGNSA. Trimming cost V 5 bases and J 5 bases; bases outside gene matches: 5. CDR3 amino acids: CASSQGQLTEAFF. The CDR3 DNA is TGTGCCAGCAGCCAGGGACAGCTTACTGAAGCTTTCTTT.

The J gene is TRBJ2-1, the V gene TRBV2; 7 bases fit TRBD2. Germline loops: CDR1 SNHLY, CDR2 FYNNEI. This CDR3 has 12 residues. With 8 bases clipped from V and 9 bases from J, the junction kept 7 bases outside the gene matches. CDR3 coding DNA: TGTGCCAGCCGAGGACTAGGCGGTGAGCAGTTCTTC. Its translation: CASRGLGGEQFF.

The chain has TRBV9 and TRBJ1-6; the match to TRBD1 covers 7 bases. The CDR3 is 14 residues long. Germline V CDR1 and CDR2: SGDLS, YYNGEE. V lost 5 bases, J lost 8 bases, and 7 bases stayed unmatched. CDR3 loop: CASRAGTVYSPLHF. The CDR3 DNA sequence: TGTGCCAGCAGGGCCGGGACAGTGTATTCACCCCTCCACTTT.

The rearrangement joins TRBV25-1 to TRBJ2-7; D is perhaps TRBD1 or TRBD2 (6 bases each). CDR3 length equals 12 residues. Germline V gene lookup returns CDR1 MGHDK and CDR2 SYGVNS. Trimming shortened V by 5 bases and J by 3 bases, and 8 bases separated the two germline ends. The CDR3 reads CASSKGGYEQYF. The CDR3 DNA sequence: TGTGCCAGCAGTAAGGGGGGCTACGAGCAGTACTTC.

This chain links TRBV6-5 with TRBJ2-3; D not certain. The CDR3 totals 14 residues. CDR1 is MNHEY and CDR2 is SVGAGI in the germline V gene. Deletions cut 6 bases from V and 6 bases from J, with 16 bases between. The CDR3 nucleotides are TGTGCCAGCAGCAACGGTATACCATCGGATACGCAGTATTTT. The encoded protein is CASSNGIPSDTQYF.

The chain is built from TRBV9 and TRBJ2-5; 9 bases are shared with TRBD2. Germline CDR1 SGDLS, CDR2 YYNGEE. With 0 bases clipped from V and 9 bases from J, the junction kept 9 bases outside the gene matches. This CDR3 has 15 amino acids. The CDR3 protein is CASSVGIAGDGAQYF. CDR3 nucleotides: TGTGCCAGCAGCGTAGGTATAGCGGGAGATGGGGCCCAGTACTTC.

The chain combines TRBV29-1 with TRBJ2-2; D remains ambiguous. This CDR3 is 16 amino acids long. CDR1 and CDR2 (germline): SQVTM, ANQGSEA. V was clipped by 2 bases and J by 1 base, with 14 bases between them. The CDR3: CSVENPTPGNTGELFF. CDR3 in DNA: TGCAGCGTTGAAAATCCGACTCCCGGGAACACCGGGGAGCTGTTTTTT.

The chain has TRBV10-3 and TRBJ1-5; D is unresolved. CDR3 length: 13 residues. Germline V gene data show CDR1 as ENHRY and CDR2 as SYGVKD. The germline V and J ends were trimmed by 6 bases and 7 bases, with 13 bases remaining between them. The CDR3 protein is CAIRGDGGQPQHF. The CDR3 nucleotides read TGTGCCATCAGGGGAGATGGAGGACAGCCCCAGCATTTT.

In nucleotides, the CDR3 is TGTGCCAGCAGCTTAATGGGTGGCTACACCTTC. Amino acid sequence: CASSLMGGYTF. This chain links TRBV7-2 with TRBJ1-2; D unclear. V lost 2 bases and J lost 7, with 5 bases in between. Looked up from germline, CDR1 is SGHTA and CDR2 is FQGNSA. There are 11 residues in the CDR3.

The genes are TRBV2 and TRBJ1-3, with 9 bases aligning to TRBD1. The CDR3 sequence is 16 residues long. CDR1 and CDR2 (germline): SNHLY, FYNNEI. The V segment lost 6 bases and the J segment 9 bases; nucleotides outside the gene matches: 15. Here the CDR3 reads CASSSGTGPLGGTIYF. CDR3 DNA sequence: TGTGCCAGCAGCTCCGGGACAGGGCCTCTCGGCGGCACCATATATTTT.

This chain uses TRBV30 with TRBJ2-7, with D hard to call. The CDR3 is 12 residues long. V lost 5 bases and J lost 5, with 13 bases in between. The germline V gene encodes CDR1 GTSNPN and CDR2 SVGIG (reference sequence). The CDR3 region has the DNA TGTGCCTGGGGGGTTGCGCAGGACGAGCAGTACTTC. Its translation is CAWGVAQDEQYF.

The gene calls are TRBV28 and TRBJ1-5; no clear D. The CDR3 totals 16 residues. V was trimmed by 2 bases and J by 0 bases, leaving 11 bases between them. Germline V gene sequence: CDR1 MDHEN, CDR2 SYDVKM. This CDR3 is CASSLKGWFSNQPQHF. CDR3 nucleotides: TGTGCCAGCAGTTTAAAGGGATGGTTTAGCAATCAGCCCCAGCATTTT.

This chain links TRBV29-1 with TRBJ1-1, with 7 bases that match TRBD1. V lost 6 bases to trimming and J lost 4 bases; unmatched junction nucleotides: 11. The germline CDR1 and CDR2 sequences are SQVTM and ANQGSEA. This CDR3 has 14 amino acids. The CDR3 sequence is CSVVNTGARTEAFF. CDR3 DNA sequence: TGCAGCGTCGTCAATACAGGGGCTCGCACTGAAGCTTTCTTT. Based on the CDR3 plus reference TRBV29-1 and TRBJ1-1, the full variable domain is SAVISQKPSRDICQRGTSLTIQCQVDSQVTMMFWYRQQPGQSLTLIATANQGSEATYESGFVIDKFPISRPNLTFSTLTVSNMSPEDSSIYLCSVVNTGARTEAFFGQGTRLTVV.

The chain is built from TRBV7-2 and TRBJ1-4, with 8 bases lining up with TRBD1. V gave up 5 bases and J gave up 6 bases; unmatched junction bases: 5. CDR1 and CDR2 from the germline V gene are SGHTA and FQGNSA. The CDR3 sequence is 14 residues long. The CDR3 loop reads CASSQGQAYEKLFF. The CDR3 DNA reads TGTGCCAGCAGCCAGGGACAGGCGTATGAAAAACTGTTTTTT. The full variable domain, completed using reference TRBV7-2 and TRBJ1-4, is GAGVSQSPSNKVTEKGKDVELRCDPISGHTALYWYRQSLGQGLEFLIYFQGNSAPDKSGLPSDRFSAERTGGSVSTLTIQRTQQEDSAVYLCASSQGQAYEKLFFGSGTQLSVL.

The chain combines TRBV5-6 with TRBJ1-1, with 7 nucleotides matching TRBD1. With 6 bases clipped from V and 8 bases from J, the junction kept 13 bases outside the gene matches. Germline V gene lookup returns CDR1 SGHDT and CDR2 YYEEEE. This CDR3 has 14 residues. The chain's CDR3 is CASNNLPDRAEAFF. CDR3 in DNA: TGTGCCAGCAACAATCTACCCGACAGGGCGGAAGCTTTCTTT.

This clone was detected once. V usage is TRBV2 and J usage is TRBJ1-5; no firm D call. V was clipped by 5 bases and J by 2 bases, with 13 bases between them. In germline, CDR1 is SNHLY, CDR2 FYNNEI. The CDR3 is 15 residues long. CDR3 coding DNA: TGTGCCAGCAGTCGAAATCCCTCGGGCAATCAGCCCCAGCATTTT. Encoded protein: CASSRNPSGNQPQHF.